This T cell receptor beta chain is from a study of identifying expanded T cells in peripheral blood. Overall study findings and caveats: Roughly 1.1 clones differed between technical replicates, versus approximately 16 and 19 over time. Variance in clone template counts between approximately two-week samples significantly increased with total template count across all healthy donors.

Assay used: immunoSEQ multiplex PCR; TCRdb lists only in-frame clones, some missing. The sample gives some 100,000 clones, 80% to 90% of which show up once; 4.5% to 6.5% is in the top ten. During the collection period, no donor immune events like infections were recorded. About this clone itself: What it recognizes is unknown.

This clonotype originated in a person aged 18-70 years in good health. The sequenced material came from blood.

The CDR3 region is CASSMKVGDYGYTF. The CDR3 DNA reads as TGTGCCAGTAGTATGAAAGTAGGAGACTATGGCTACACCTTC. This chain joins TRBV19 and TRBJ1-2; D not certain. This CDR3 has 14 residues. Per the germline V gene, CDR1 is LNHDA and CDR2 is SQIVND (reference sequence). V was clipped by 3 bases and J by 3 bases, with 11 bases between them.